This TCR beta chain is drawn from a study of T-cell memory formation after mild COVID-19. Via MiXCR, TCRdb re-called the 5' RACE reads, giving one row per CDR3 protein. The table includes approximately 300,000 distinct CDR3 sequences, 15% to 20% detected once. In its sample, this clonotype was seen a few times. The TCR sequence derives from a man aged 18-30 years who had mild COVID-19 (a few samples of this study predate the infection). Cell type and time point are not known. The sample taken for sequencing was PBMCs or a T cell subset sorted from them (not recorded which).

The CDR3 here is CASSQDHGIDTQYF. CDR3 in DNA: TGTGCCAGCAGCCAAGATCACGGGATAGATACGCAGTATTTT. The rearrangement joins TRBV14 to TRBJ2-3, with a possible D match to TRBD2 (5 bases). From germline, CDR1 is SGHDN and CDR2 FVKESK. The CDR3 is 14 amino acids. V was pared by 0 bases and J by 5 bases, with 9 bases between.